This record covers a single T cell receptor (beta chain). Gene names refer to mouse genes. From the germline J gene comes the end of the CDR3, since the read stops 1 residue before it. This entry belongs to a study of tissue T cells after allogeneic stem cell transplantation. Clones were sequenced by immunoSEQ multiplex PCR, and TCRdb holds only the in-frame ones, with some missing. The sample includes some 1,300 clones, 50% to 60% seen only once; the top ten take about 17%. CDR1 KGHPV and CDR2 FQNQEV come from the germline V gene (reference sequence). Unmatched junction bases numbered 2, after V lost 4 bases and J lost 0 bases. There are 15 residues in the CDR3. Time point reported: mouse harvest day 7 after allogeneic transplant. Each mouse received 10^7 T-cell-depleted marrow cells plus 10^6 splenic CD5+ T cells by tail vein.

The clonotype comes from a female BALB/c mouse given C57BL/6 T cells with graft-versus-host disease after an allogeneic hematopoietic cell transplant. The chain couples TRBV26 to TRBJ2-1; 8 bases line up with TRBD2. Sample: liver tissue. Here the CDR3 reads CASSRDWNNYAEQFF. The DNA read from the CDR3 is TGTGCCAGCAGTCGGGACTGGAATAACTATGCTGAGCAGTTC.